This T cell receptor (beta chain) was observed in a study of cytomegalovirus exposure and HLA in healthy donors. Turning to the study itself: Falling in the Caucasian-associated ancestry cluster were about 80% of approximately 410 genotyped donors.

The PCR employed 60 Vbeta primers together with 13 Jbeta primers. The repertoire was sequenced with immunoSEQ multiplex PCR; TCRdb's copy has only in-frame clones and lacks some. The data hold 70,000 to 95,000 clones, with roughly 76% observed a single time. With regard to this clone: As yet, its antigen is unknown.

Study-level results: Among TCR beta chains of equal frequency, HLA-associated ones were more clonally expanded in a later analysis. When the data were analyzed later, several of the most significant clusters appeared to be linked to common viral pathogens.

V was shortened by 0 bases and J by 11 bases, with 16 bases between the two germline ends. Germline assignment: CDR1 MNHNY and CDR2 SVGAGI (reference sequence). CDR3 length: 14 residues. The sample taken for sequencing was PBMCs. The chain is built from TRBV6-6 and TRBJ1-2; D is perhaps TRBD1 (5 bases). The receptor was derived from a young woman in good health and CMV-seronegative. CDR3 nucleotide sequence: TGTGCCAGCAGTTACTCGTTAGCAGGAGGGGTATACACCTTC. As protein: CASSYSLAGGVYTF.